This T cell receptor (beta chain) was documented in a study of beta chain features in type 1 diabetes (dated by TCRdb to 2016 to 2018). With regard to the full study: No differences in mean age, gender distribution, total cell number or subset yield were found between patients and healthy donors. A total of 90 million to 120 million sorted cells were examined across all samples, and a strong correlation was observed between cell number per subset and RNA yield. Regulatory and stem cell-like memory subsets were isolated from only 8 patients and about 8 healthy donors, whereas naive and central memory subsets came from all 30 or so donors. The study compared the TCRB repertoires of sorted circulating CD4+ T cell subsets in recently diagnosed type 1 diabetes patients with those in matched healthy donors.

From cysteine to phenylalanine, the CDR3 is 17 amino acids long. Only CDR3 DNA is held: 51 bases, read in frame from base 1. CDR1 and CDR2, looked up from the germline V gene, are LGHNA and YSLEER. For this chain, trimming is 1 base at the V end and 6 bases at the J end, and the number of junction bases without a gene match is 10. Each donor gave one peripheral blood draw, roughly 0.11 L on average, collected into heparinised tubes. A BD FACSAria II and a panel including CD45RO, CCR7, CD25, CD127, CD95 and CD27 were used to sort naive, central memory, regulatory and stem cell-like memory CD4+ T cells. All sorted populations exceeded 95% purity. PBMCs were isolated right away by Lymphoprep density gradient centrifugation and were stained directly, without culture. Samples were stained and sorted in pairs, with one healthy donor and one patient per experiment, so that batch effects were minimized. Summary of the overall study and its limitations: Because cDNA was sequenced instead of genomic DNA, highly expressing activated cells could be over-represented, though the groups showed no difference in activation or CD3 levels. Shorter templates might have been favored by PCR, but patient and control samples were amplified and corrected together, so both groups would have been affected equally by any skew. Type 1 diabetes patients showed a moderate but significant shortening of TCRB CDR3 length in all four CD4+ subsets. The naive, central memory and regulatory TCRB repertoires appeared to resemble one another more closely among patients than among healthy donors. Patients with type 1 diabetes made fewer insertions and deleted more nucleotides at VDJ recombination sites, implying thymic rearrangement abnormalities. HLA sub-analyses involved small numbers of individuals, so any influence of HLA type on TCRB rearrangement remained unresolved.

On this clone itself: No antigen is known for it. No per-base quality is available; no much larger clone lies one base away.

All of the isolated RNA was reverse transcribed with the High Capacity cDNA Reverse Transcription Kit, so expressed TCRB transcripts were sequenced. Deep immunoSEQ sequencing was applied to naive, central memory and regulatory T cell samples, giving an average of roughly 3.5 million total reads per sample. Sorted cells were lysed in RLT buffer, and RNA was extracted using DNase-treated RNeasy Micro or Mini kits according to cell number. Each cell subset was processed on its own to prevent cross-contamination, while patient and healthy donor samples were processed together. The immunoSEQ multiplex PCR was used to amplify TCRB sequences from cDNA, yielding 87-bp fragments that span the CDR3 region. Sequencing of the amplicons was done on the Illumina HiSeq platform. For the original study's pipeline: Synthetic template baselines were used to correct PCR bias computationally, reads within Hamming distance 2 were collapsed together, and singletons that could not be merged were discarded. Reads were aligned against IMGT to assign V, D and J genes, CDR3 length and insertions or deletions at six rearrangement sites. Clonotype counts were normalized to sorted cell number within each subset before computing true diversity and Gini coefficients with the tcR R package. The overlap coefficient, calculated on TCRB nucleotide sequences, was used to measure repertoire sharing. Out-of-frame TCRB sequences from naive cells were analyzed to stand in for the pre-selection repertoire. Held by TCRdb, this immuneACCESS table contains in-frame sequences only and omits some clones. Under half of the omission traces to an unresolved V gene where checked; the cause of the rest is unknown. For V, J and clone size, that table is used; D and trimming come from the DNA. The sample profile shows 350,000 to 400,000 clones; 10% to 15% of them were found once. Clones ranked in the top ten supply around 0.0099% of the sample.

The TCR was taken from a woman between 18 and 29 years old with type 1 diabetes. The sequenced sample consisted of naive CD4+ T cells from blood. What this sample's cell subset or site label stands for: true naive CD4+ T cells. The V gene is TRBV4-3 and the J gene is TRBJ1-2; 11 junctional bases match TRBD1. The DNA reads as follows: TGCGCCAGCAGCCAAGGCGGACCCGGACAGGGGGCCCATGGCTACACCTTC. It translates to CASSQGGPGQGAHGYTF.